The present TCR beta chain was sequenced within a study of T cells in localized non-small cell lung cancer. The V end lost 4 bases, the J end lost 1 base, and 10 bases lay between the germline ends. Germline assignment: CDR1 MGHRA and CDR2 YSYEKL. The CDR3 has 14 amino acids. Study-wide results and limits: Clonality peaked in uninvolved adjacent lung rather than tumor. Among the top 100 tumor clones, a median around 60 appeared in adjacent lung. Longer overall survival accompanied higher blood T cell density.

TCRdb's copy holds only in-frame clones and misses some; the assay was immunoSEQ multiplex PCR. The sample has 130,000 or so clones; roughly 90% are singletons. Worth noting for this clone: Its target is not known.

This chain connects TRBV4-1 to TRBJ2-5; possible D gene TRBD2, 6 bases. The sequence derives from a female donor at least 60 years old with stage I lung adenocarcinoma. Source: peripheral blood, taken before any cancer treatment. CDR3 amino acids: CASSLPGGQETQYF. As DNA, the CDR3 is TGCGCCAGCAGCCTACCCGGGGGCCAAGAGACCCAGTACTTC.